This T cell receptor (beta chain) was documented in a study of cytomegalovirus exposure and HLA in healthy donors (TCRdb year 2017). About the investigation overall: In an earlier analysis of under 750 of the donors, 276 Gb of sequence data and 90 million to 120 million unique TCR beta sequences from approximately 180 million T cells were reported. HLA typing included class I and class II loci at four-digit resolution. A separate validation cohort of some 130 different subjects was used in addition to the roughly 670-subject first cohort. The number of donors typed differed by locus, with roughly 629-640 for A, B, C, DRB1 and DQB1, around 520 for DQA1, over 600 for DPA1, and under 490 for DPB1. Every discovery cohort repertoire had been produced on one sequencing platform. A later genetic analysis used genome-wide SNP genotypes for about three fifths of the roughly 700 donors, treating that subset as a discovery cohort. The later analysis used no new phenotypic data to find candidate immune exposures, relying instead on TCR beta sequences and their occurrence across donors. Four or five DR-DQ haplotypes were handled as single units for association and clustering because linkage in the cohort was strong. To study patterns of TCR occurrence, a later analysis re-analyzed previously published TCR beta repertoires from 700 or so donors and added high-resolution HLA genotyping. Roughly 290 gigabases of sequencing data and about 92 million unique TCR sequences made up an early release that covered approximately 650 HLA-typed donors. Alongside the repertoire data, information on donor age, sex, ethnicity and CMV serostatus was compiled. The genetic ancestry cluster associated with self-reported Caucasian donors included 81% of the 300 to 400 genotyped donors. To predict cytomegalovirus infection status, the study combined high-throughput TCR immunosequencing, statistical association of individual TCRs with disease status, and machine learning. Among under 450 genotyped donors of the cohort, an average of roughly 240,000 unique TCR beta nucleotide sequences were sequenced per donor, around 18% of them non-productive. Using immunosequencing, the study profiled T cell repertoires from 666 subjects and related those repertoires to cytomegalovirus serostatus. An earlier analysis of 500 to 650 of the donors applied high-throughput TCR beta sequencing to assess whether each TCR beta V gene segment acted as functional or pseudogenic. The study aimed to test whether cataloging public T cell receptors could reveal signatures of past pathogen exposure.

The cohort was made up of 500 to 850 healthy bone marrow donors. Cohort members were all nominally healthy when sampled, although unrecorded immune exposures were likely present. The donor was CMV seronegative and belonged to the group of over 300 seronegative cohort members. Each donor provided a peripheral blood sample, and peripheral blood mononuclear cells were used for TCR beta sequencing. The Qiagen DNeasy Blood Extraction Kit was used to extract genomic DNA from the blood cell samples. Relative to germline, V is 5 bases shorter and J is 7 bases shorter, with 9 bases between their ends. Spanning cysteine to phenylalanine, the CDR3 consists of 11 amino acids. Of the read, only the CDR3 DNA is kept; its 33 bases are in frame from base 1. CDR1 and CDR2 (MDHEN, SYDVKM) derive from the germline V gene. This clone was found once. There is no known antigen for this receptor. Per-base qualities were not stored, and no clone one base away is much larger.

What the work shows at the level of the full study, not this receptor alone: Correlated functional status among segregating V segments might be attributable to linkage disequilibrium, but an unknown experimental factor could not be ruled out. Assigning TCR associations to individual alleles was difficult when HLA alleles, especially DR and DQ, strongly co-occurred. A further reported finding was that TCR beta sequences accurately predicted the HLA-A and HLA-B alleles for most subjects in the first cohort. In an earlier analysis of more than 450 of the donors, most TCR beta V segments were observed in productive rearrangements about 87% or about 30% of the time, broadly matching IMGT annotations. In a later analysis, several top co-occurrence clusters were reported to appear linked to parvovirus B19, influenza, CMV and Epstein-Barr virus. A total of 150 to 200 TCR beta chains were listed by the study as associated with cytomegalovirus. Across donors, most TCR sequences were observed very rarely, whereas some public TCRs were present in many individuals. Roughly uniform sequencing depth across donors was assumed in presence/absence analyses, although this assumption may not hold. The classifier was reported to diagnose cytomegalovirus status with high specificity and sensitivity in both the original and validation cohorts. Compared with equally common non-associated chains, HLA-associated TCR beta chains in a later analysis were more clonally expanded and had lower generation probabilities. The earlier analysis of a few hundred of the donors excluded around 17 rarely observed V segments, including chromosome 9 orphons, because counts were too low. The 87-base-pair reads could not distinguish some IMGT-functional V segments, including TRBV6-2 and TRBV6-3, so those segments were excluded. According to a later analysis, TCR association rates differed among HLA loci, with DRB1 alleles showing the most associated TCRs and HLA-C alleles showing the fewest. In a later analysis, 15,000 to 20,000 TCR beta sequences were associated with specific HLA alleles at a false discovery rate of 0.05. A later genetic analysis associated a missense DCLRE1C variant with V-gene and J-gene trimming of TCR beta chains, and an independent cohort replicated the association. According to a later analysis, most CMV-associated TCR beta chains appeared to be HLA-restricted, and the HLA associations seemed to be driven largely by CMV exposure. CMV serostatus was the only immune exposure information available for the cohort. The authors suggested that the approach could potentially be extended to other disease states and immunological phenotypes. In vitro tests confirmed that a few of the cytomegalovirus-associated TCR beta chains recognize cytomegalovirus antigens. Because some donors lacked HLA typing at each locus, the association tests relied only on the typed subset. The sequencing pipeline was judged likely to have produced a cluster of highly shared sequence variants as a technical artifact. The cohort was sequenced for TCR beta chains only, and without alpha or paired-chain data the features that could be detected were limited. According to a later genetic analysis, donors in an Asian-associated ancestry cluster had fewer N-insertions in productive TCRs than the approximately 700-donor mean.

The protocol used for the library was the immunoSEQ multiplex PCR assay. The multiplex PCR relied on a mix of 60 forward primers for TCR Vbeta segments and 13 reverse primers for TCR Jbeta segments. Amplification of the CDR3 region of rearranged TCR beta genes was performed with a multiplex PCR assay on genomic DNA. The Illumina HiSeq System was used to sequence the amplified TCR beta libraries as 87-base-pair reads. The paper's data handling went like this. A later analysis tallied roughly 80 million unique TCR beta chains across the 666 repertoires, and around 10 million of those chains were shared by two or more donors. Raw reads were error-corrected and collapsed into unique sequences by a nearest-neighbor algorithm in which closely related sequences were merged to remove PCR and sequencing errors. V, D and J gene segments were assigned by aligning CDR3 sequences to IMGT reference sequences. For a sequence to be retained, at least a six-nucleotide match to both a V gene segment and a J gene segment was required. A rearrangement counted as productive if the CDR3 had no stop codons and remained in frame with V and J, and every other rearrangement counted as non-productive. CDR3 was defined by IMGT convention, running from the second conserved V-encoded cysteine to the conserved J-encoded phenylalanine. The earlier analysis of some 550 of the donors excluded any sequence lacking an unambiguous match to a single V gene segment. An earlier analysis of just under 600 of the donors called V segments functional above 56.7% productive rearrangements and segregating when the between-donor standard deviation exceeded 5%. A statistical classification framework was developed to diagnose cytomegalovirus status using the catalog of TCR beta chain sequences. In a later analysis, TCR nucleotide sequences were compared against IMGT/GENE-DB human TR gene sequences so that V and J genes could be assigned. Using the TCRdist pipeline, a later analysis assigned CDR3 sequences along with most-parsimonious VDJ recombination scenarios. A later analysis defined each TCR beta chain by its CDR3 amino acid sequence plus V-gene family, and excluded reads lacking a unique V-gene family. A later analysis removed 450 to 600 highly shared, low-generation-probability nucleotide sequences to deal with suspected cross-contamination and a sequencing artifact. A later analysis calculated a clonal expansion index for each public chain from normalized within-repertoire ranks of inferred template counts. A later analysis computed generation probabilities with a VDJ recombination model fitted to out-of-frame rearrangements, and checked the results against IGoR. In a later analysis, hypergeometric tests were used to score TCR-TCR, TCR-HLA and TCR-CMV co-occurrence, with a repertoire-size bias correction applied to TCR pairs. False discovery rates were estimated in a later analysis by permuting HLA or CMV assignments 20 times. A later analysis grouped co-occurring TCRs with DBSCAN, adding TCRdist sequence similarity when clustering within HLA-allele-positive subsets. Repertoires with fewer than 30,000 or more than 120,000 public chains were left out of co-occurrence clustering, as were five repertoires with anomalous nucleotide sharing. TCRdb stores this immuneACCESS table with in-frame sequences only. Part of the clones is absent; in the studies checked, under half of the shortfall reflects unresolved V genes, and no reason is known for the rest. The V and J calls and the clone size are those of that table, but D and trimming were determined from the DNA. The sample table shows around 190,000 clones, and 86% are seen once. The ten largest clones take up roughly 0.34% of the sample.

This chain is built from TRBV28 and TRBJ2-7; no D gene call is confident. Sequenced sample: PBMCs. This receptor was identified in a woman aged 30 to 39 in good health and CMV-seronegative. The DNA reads TGTGCCAGCAGTCCGCGAAAAGAGCAGTACTTC. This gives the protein CASSPRKEQYF. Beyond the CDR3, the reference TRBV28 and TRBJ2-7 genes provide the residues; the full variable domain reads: DVKVTQSSRYLVKRTGEKVFLECVQDMDHENMFWYRQDPGLGLRLIYFSYDVKMKEKGDIPEGYSVSREKKERFSLILESASTNQTSMYLCASSPRKEQYFGPGTRLTVT.